Listed here are 29 T cell receptor beta chains from one sample, sequenced in a study of blood T cell repertoires in COVID-19. Method: immunoSEQ multiplex PCR; TCRdb's copy keeps in-frame clones and lacks some. The top ten hold 1% of the sample, which has more than 250,000 clones, around 86% seen once. Sequences were obtained from peripheral blood. These receptors were collected from a man between 50 and 59 years old with active or convalescent COVID-19.

About this clone: Within the sample, other DNA sequences also encode this same CDR3. The chain combines TRBV30 with TRBJ1-1, with 7 bases that match TRBD1. This CDR3 region has 13 residues. The V and J ends lost 1 base and 1 base, in that order; junction bases with no gene match: 0. CDR1 is GTSNPN, CDR2 SVGIG, per germline (reference sequence). The CDR3 nucleotides are TGTGCCTGGAGTGGACAGGGGAACACTGAAGCTTTCTTT. Its translation: CAWSGQGNTEAFF.

V gene TRBV28 combines with J gene TRBJ2-7; 10 nucleotides match TRBD2. V lost 5 bases, J lost 2 bases, and 3 bases stayed unmatched. This CDR3 is 14 amino acids long. Germline CDR1 is MDHEN and CDR2 is SYDVKM. The CDR3 loop reads CASSPSGSAYEQYF. DNA for the CDR3: TGTGCCAGCAGTCCTAGCGGGAGTGCCTACGAGCAGTACTTC.

J is TRBJ2-1 and V is TRBV6-1, with 10 bases aligning to TRBD1. The CDR3 is 18 residues long. Looked up from germline, CDR1 is MNHNS and CDR2 is SASEGT. V lost 2 bases and J lost 1; bases outside the gene matches: 8. The CDR3 loop reads CASSELPAGQGSYNEQFF. CDR3 sequence (DNA): TGTGCCAGCAGTGAACTACCAGCGGGACAGGGGTCCTACAATGAGCAGTTCTTC.

The V call is TRBV18, the J call TRBJ1-4; 10 bases are a match to TRBD1. The V segment lost 6 bases and the J segment 7 bases; nucleotides outside the gene matches: 8. Germline lookup yields CDR1 KGHSH and CDR2 LQKENI. This CDR3 is 15 amino acids long. CDR3 DNA sequence: TGTGCCAGCTCTCCCAGACAGGGGGCGTTTGAAAAACTGTTTTTT. Translation: CASSPRQGAFEKLFF.

The chain combines TRBV30 with TRBJ1-5; 8 bases align to TRBD1. The CDR3 is 14 amino acids. V shed 6 bases and J 1 base; nucleotides not matched to a gene: 5. Germline CDR1 reads GTSNPN; CDR2 reads SVGIG (reference sequence). CDR3 in amino acids: CACKTGASNQPQHF. The CDR3, as DNA: TGTGCCTGTAAGACAGGGGCGAGCAATCAGCCCCAGCATTTT.

The rearrangement links TRBV6-6 to TRBJ2-2; TRBD2 matches 10 bases. There are 18 residues in the CDR3. V trimming: 6 bases; J trimming: 5 bases; junction bases outside the gene matches: 15. Germline CDR1 and CDR2: MNHNY and SVGAGI (reference sequence). The CDR3 region is CASSRPLWLAGETGELFF. For the CDR3, the DNA is TGTGCCAGCAGCCGACCTTTATGGCTAGCGGGAGAGACCGGGGAGCTGTTTTTT.

The gene calls are TRBV18 and TRBJ2-7, with TRBD2 as a possible D gene (5 bases). Germline-derived CDR1 and CDR2 are KGHSH and LQKENI. The V end lost 3 bases, the J end lost 7 bases, and 19 bases lay between the germline ends. The CDR3 loop spans 15 amino acids. The CDR3 region has the DNA TGTGCCAGCTCACCTGGATATGACGGGAAAGTTGAGCAGTACTTC. This gives the protein CASSPGYDGKVEQYF. The entire variable domain, with the rest obtained from reference TRBV18 and TRBJ2-7, is as follows: NAGVMQNPRHLVRRRGQEARLRCSPMKGHSHVYWYRQLPEEGLKFMVYLQKENIIDESGMPKERFSAEFPKEGPSILRIQQVVRGDSAAYFCASSPGYDGKVEQYFGPGTRLTVT.

The rearrangement uses TRBV18 and TRBJ1-2; 7 nucleotides align to TRBD1. The length of the CDR3 is 13 residues. Trimming took 5 bases from V and 8 from J; bases not matched to a gene: 8. Germline CDR1 KGHSH, CDR2 LQKENI. CDR3 DNA sequence: TGTGCCAGCTCATCAAGACAGGGAGGAGGCTACACCTTC. It encodes CASSSRQGGGYTF.

The chain joins TRBV15 to TRBJ1-4; possibly TRBD1 for D (6 bases). CDR3 length: 16 amino acids. V dropped 2 bases and J dropped 8 bases, with 18 bases sitting between them. The germline V gene encodes CDR1 LNHNV and CDR2 YYDKDF (reference sequence). The CDR3 DNA is TGTGCCACCAGCAGATATTCGGACAGTAGGGGGGAAAAACTGTTTTTT. It is translated as CATSRYSDSRGEKLFF.

The chain has TRBV7-3 and TRBJ2-4; the D gene is possibly TRBD2 (6 bases). The CDR3 runs 14 residues. V was shortened by 4 bases and J by 7 bases, with 14 bases between the two germline ends. Germline CDR1 SGHTA, CDR2 FQGTGA. The CDR3 DNA reads as TGTGCCAGCAGCTCCGGCGGGGTGGGGAACATTCAGTACTTC. Translated: CASSSGGVGNIQYF.

The gene calls are TRBV24-1 and TRBJ2-2, with TRBD1 as a possible D gene (5 bases). Trimming removed 3 bases from V and 1 base from J, with 8 bases in between. Germline V CDR1 and CDR2: KGHDR, SFDVKD. There are 15 residues in the CDR3. CDR3 in amino acids: CATSDTTENTGELFF. CDR3 DNA: TGTGCCACCAGTGATACGACAGAGAACACCGGGGAGCTGTTTTTT.

The genes are TRBV19 and TRBJ1-2, with 10 bases fitting TRBD1. Germline V gene lookup returns CDR1 LNHDA and CDR2 SQIVND (reference sequence). The CDR3 extends over 15 amino acids. J was trimmed by 5 bases and V by 3 bases; bases with no gene match: 6. The CDR3 is CASSITGTGVYGYTF. DNA of the CDR3: TGTGCCAGTAGTATTACTGGGACAGGGGTGTATGGCTACACCTTC.

The chain links TRBV9 to TRBJ2-1; a possible D gene is TRBD1 (5 bases). This CDR3 is built from 15 residues. CDR1 SGDLS and CDR2 YYNGEE come from the germline V gene. Trimming left V 0 bases short and J 7 bases short, with 14 bases between. CDR3 amino acids: CASSVAGSTWNEQFF. In DNA form, the CDR3 reads TGTGCCAGCAGCGTAGCAGGGTCCACCTGGAATGAGCAGTTCTTC.

This rearrangement joins TRBV5-6 to TRBJ1-2, with D perhaps matching TRBD1 (5 bases). CDR1 SGHDT and CDR2 YYEEEE come from the germline V gene. CDR3 size: 13 residues. V lost 4 bases, J lost 2 bases, and 9 bases lay in between. This chain's CDR3 is CASSGAGNYGYTF. The CDR3 DNA is TGTGCCAGCAGCGGGGCAGGGAACTATGGCTACACCTTC.

The rearrangement joins TRBV19 to TRBJ2-3; 12 nucleotides match TRBD1. The CDR3 has 17 residues. J was trimmed by 4 bases and V by 3 bases; bases with no gene match: 8. In germline, CDR1 is LNHDA, CDR2 SQIVND (reference sequence). The CDR3 is CASSISGGQGAADTQYF. The CDR3, as DNA: TGTGCCAGTAGTATCAGTGGGGGACAGGGGGCGGCAGATACGCAGTATTTT.

V usage is TRBV7-9 and J usage is TRBJ1-4; the D gene is possibly TRBD1 (6 bases). The CDR3 has 16 residues. Germline assignment: CDR1 SEHNR and CDR2 FQNEAQ (reference sequence). V dropped 1 base and J dropped 8 bases, with 17 bases sitting between them. For the CDR3, the DNA is TGTGCCAGCAGCTTAGGGGTTTGGACGGACAGCGAAAAACTGTTTTTT. Encoded protein: CASSLGVWTDSEKLFF.

V usage is TRBV28 and J usage is TRBJ2-1; 8 bases line up with TRBD1. Unmatched junction bases numbered 4, after V lost 2 bases and J lost 4 bases. The CDR3 is 15 residues long. Germline CDR1 and CDR2: MDHEN and SYDVKM. CDR3 DNA sequence: TGTGCCAGCAGTTTACTCCGGGACAGGTACAATGAGCAGTTCTTC. Translating it yields CASSLLRDRYNEQFF. The full variable domain, in which reference TRBV28 and TRBJ2-1 provide the parts outside the CDR3, is DVKVTQSSRYLVKRTGEKVFLECVQDMDHENMFWYRQDPGLGLRLIYFSYDVKMKEKGDIPEGYSVSREKKERFSLILESASTNQTSMYLCASSLLRDRYNEQFFGPGTRLTVL.

This clone turned up a few times. The chain couples TRBV28 to TRBJ1-3, with 9 bases that match TRBD1. V shed 9 bases and J 11 bases; nucleotides not matched to a gene: 11. The germline CDR1 and CDR2 sequences are MDHEN and SYDVKM. This CDR3 is built from 13 residues. The CDR3 nucleotides are TGTGCCAGTACGGACAGGGGCTCGCGGGCCATATATTTT. Amino acid sequence: CASTDRGSRAIYF.

The rearrangement joins TRBV18 to TRBJ1-2, with D possibly matching TRBD1 (5 bases). The V gene lost 3 bases and the J gene lost 4 bases, with 15 bases spanning the gap. CDR1 and CDR2 from the germline V gene are KGHSH and LQKENI. The CDR3 has 15 residues. CDR3 loop: CASSPGLDSPYGYTF. The DNA for the CDR3 is TGTGCCAGCTCACCGGGACTTGACAGCCCCTATGGCTACACCTTC.

The chain joins TRBV7-2 to TRBJ1-2; unclear D gene. The CDR3 covers 12 residues. In germline, CDR1 is SGHTA, CDR2 FQGNSA. V lost 5 bases and J 8 bases, leaving 12 bases between the germline ends. CDR3 region: CASSPFTGGYTF. The CDR3 DNA reads TGTGCCAGCAGCCCCTTCACGGGAGGCTACACCTTC.

J is TRBJ2-3 and V is TRBV5-1; TRBD2 agrees at 12 bases. CDR1 SGHRS and CDR2 YFSETQ come from the germline V gene. V was pared by 3 bases and J by 2 bases, with 4 bases of the junction left unmatched. The length of the CDR3 is 16 residues. DNA for the CDR3: TGCGCCAGCAGCTCAGGGACTAGCGGGCCCACAGATACGCAGTATTTT. Residues: CASSSGTSGPTDTQYF.

The genes are TRBV24-1 and TRBJ2-7; maybe TRBD2 (5 bases). This CDR3 has 17 residues. Germline V lookup: CDR1 KGHDR, CDR2 SFDVKD. V lost 6 bases to trimming and J lost 1 base, with 21 bases between them. The CDR3 DNA reads as TGTGCCACCAGTTTTCATCCAATGGGAGCCGGTTCCTACGAGCAGTACTTC. Translation gives CATSFHPMGAGSYEQYF.

This chain joins TRBV7-2 and TRBJ2-7; 9 bases map to TRBD1. CDR1 SGHTA and CDR2 FQGNSA come from the germline V gene. This CDR3 region has 15 residues. The V segment lost 5 bases and the J segment 2 bases; nucleotides outside the gene matches: 7. The CDR3 sequence is CASSPQGALAYEQYF. CDR3 bases: TGTGCCAGCAGCCCACAGGGGGCTTTAGCCTACGAGCAGTACTTC.

Turning to this clone: Other DNA sequences in this specimen translate into the identical CDR3. The gene calls are TRBV12-3 or TRBV12-4 and TRBJ2-7, with D tentatively TRBD1 (5 bases). The germline V and J ends were trimmed by 2 bases and 3 bases, with 5 bases remaining between them. This CDR3 has 12 residues. CDR3 nucleotides: TGTGCCAGCAGTTTACAGGGCTACGAGCAGTACTTC. Amino acid sequence: CASSLQGYEQYF.

The J gene is TRBJ1-2, the V gene TRBV16, with D unresolved. This CDR3 is built from 15 residues. Germline loops: CDR1 KGHSY, CDR2 FQNENV. Trimming took off 0 bases at V and 2 bases at J, with 10 bases between the two ends. The CDR3 is CASSQSRGQNYGYTF. The CDR3 nucleotides are TGTGCCAGCAGCCAATCACGGGGTCAGAACTATGGCTACACCTTC.

A note on this clone: Germline is not matched at one junction end, which may reflect a read error. The genes are TRBV7-7 and TRBJ2-3; D is unresolved. Germline V gene sequence: CDR1 SSHAT, CDR2 FNYEAQ (reference sequence). This CDR3 is built from 13 residues. The CDR3 loop reads CASSLHAGDTQYF. In DNA form, the CDR3 reads TGTGCTAGCAGCTTACATGCCGGGGATACGCAGTATTTT.

The chain couples TRBV6-1 to TRBJ1-2, with 8 bases fitting TRBD1. The germline V gene encodes CDR1 MNHNS and CDR2 SASEGT. This CDR3 is 17 amino acids long. Trimming cost V 2 bases and J 4 bases; bases outside gene matches: 12. CDR3 protein: CASSENTGGVRSYGYTF. The CDR3, as DNA: TGTGCCAGCAGTGAAAATACAGGGGGGGTAAGATCCTATGGCTACACCTTC.

This chain uses TRBV10-3 with TRBJ1-2; a possible D gene is TRBD1 (5 bases). The CDR3 is made up of 12 amino acids. Between the trimmed V and J ends, which lost 4 bases and 3 bases, there was a span of 6 bases. Germline loops: CDR1 ENHRY, CDR2 SYGVKD. The CDR3 sequence: CAISGGDYGYTF. CDR3 DNA sequence: TGTGCCATCAGTGGGGGGGACTATGGCTACACCTTC.

The V gene is TRBV18, the J gene TRBJ2-3, with 7 bases fitting TRBD1. Trimming at V came to 2 bases and at J to 3 bases, leaving 11 bases not matched to a gene. There are 17 residues in the CDR3. Germline V lookup: CDR1 KGHSH, CDR2 LQKENI. The CDR3 DNA follows: TGTGCCAGCTCACCAGTCACGTCGGCAGGGGGTACAGATACGCAGTATTTT. Translation: CASSPVTSAGGTDTQYF. Variable domain in full (rest from reference TRBV18 and TRBJ2-3): NAGVMQNPRHLVRRRGQEARLRCSPMKGHSHVYWYRQLPEEGLKFMVYLQKENIIDESGMPKERFSAEFPKEGPSILRIQQVVRGDSAAYFCASSPVTSAGGTDTQYFGPGTRLTVL.